By share, the clone carrying this T cell receptor beta chain counts as medium-sized (0.01 to 0.1%). This CDR3 region has 17 residues. After removal of 0 bases from V and 0 bases from J, the junction contained 6 bases not matched to a gene. Germline lookup yields CDR1 MNHEY and CDR2 SVGAGI. These data belong to a study of liver allograft versus peripheral blood T cells. Turning to the study itself: Repertoires from peripheral blood of liver transplant recipients were compared with those inside their transplanted livers.

TCRdb re-derived calls from the reads in MiXCR, one entry per CDR3 protein. The table includes 5,500 to 7,500 distinct CDR3 sequences, approximately 15% detected once. The V gene is TRBV6-5, the J gene TRBJ1-2, with 8 bases fitting TRBD1. The sequence came from a human patient who had a liver transplant. Some of these T cells may belong to the graft donor. The CDR3 protein is CASSYSTGQATNYGYTF. The CDR3 DNA sequence: TGTGCCAGCAGTTACTCAACGGGACAGGCCACTAACTATGGCTACACCTTC.